The text below deals with one TCR beta chain. Its antigen is not identified. This entry belongs to a study of T cell responses to AZD1222 COVID-19 vaccine. General study results and limits: Samples come after the peak T cell response, not at day 14.

Germline V gives CDR1 MDHEN, CDR2 SYDVKM. Between the trimmed V and J ends, which lost 4 bases and 3 bases, there was a span of 15 bases. The CDR3 loop spans 15 amino acids. Sequenced by immunoSEQ multiplex PCR; TCRdb stores in-frame clones only, minus some. The sample consists of roughly 150,000 clones, approximately 90% of them appearing once. The sequencing here drew on peripheral blood, taken on day 0 of AZD1222 vaccination. This clonotype was sampled from an adult in good health. The gene calls are TRBV28 and TRBJ1-2; tentative D call: TRBD1 (6 bases). The CDR3 DNA follows: TGTGCCAGCAGTTCACAGGGAAGGCGGCACTATGGCTACACCTTC. Protein product: CASSSQGRRHYGYTF.